Reported below is one T cell receptor beta chain. No antigen is known for it. The source of the sample is a study of cytotoxic CD8 clonotypes in ibrutinib-treated CLL. Findings and limits, study-wide: Researchers report that baseline clonality outpaced age-matched healthy donors and tracked circulating CD8+ T-cell counts. Rare overall, public clonotypes shrank or held steady under therapy.

Germline CDR1 reads SGDLS; CDR2 reads YYNGEE. The CDR3 extends over 15 amino acids. With 3 bases removed from V and 3 bases from J, the gap between germline ends came to 13 bases. Sequencing was designed to attain a depth spanning 1 in 200,000 to 1 in 1 million T cells. Libraries were prepared by immunoSEQ multiplex PCR; TCRdb keeps only in-frame clonotypes and omits some of them. The sample has around 310,000 clones, almost 80% seen once. V usage is TRBV9 and J usage is TRBJ2-1; D is ambiguous. The input for sequencing was PBMCs, taken before ibrutinib treatment. The sequence was collected from a human donor with chronic lymphocytic leukemia. In DNA form, the CDR3 reads TGTGCCAGCAGCGCCTGGCTGGGCAGCTACAATGAGCAGTTCTTC. Encoded protein: CASSAWLGSYNEQFF.